These 23 T cell receptor beta chains were all obtained from the same sample, sequenced in a study of metastatic and nonmetastatic thyroid tumors. Each patient went into thyroid surgery without having received any treatment. TCRdb re-called the PCR reads via MiXCR. Among more than 4,000 clones listed, less than 25% were seen once. What was sequenced was tumor tissue. The source is a male donor with papillary thyroid cancer or a benign thyroid nodule (not recorded which). Some clones in this sample may be carry-over from other donors' samples.

The CDR3 loop is CASRRGGGNTEAFF. CDR3 nucleotide sequence: TGTGCCAGCAGGAGGGGGGGAGGGAACACTGAAGCTTTCTTT. The chain employs TRBV2 and TRBJ1-1; D perhaps matches TRBD1 (6 bases). Germline V gene data show CDR1 as SNHLY and CDR2 as FYNNEI. The ends were cut back, 6 bases at V and 1 base at J, with 12 bases in the middle. This CDR3 contains 14 residues.

The chain carries TRBV6-1 and TRBJ1-1; D is possibly TRBD1 (6 bases). Germline lookup yields CDR1 MNHNS and CDR2 SASEGT. CDR3 length equals 15 residues. The V end was cut by 7 bases, the J end by 1 base, with 16 bases between. This chain's CDR3 is CASIGWTVTNTEAFF. For the CDR3, the DNA is TGTGCCAGCATAGGTTGGACAGTGACGAACACTGAAGCTTTCTTT.

This clone was recorded at least ten times. The chain joins TRBV18 to TRBJ2-5, with 9 bases matching TRBD1. J gave up 1 base and V 3 bases, and 6 bases lay outside the gene matches. The CDR3 has 16 residues. CDR1 is KGHSH, CDR2 LQKENI, per germline. The CDR3, as DNA: TGTGCCAGCTCACCGAAGACAGGGGGTACCCAAGAGACCCAGTACTTC. Its translation: CASSPKTGGTQETQYF.

This clone was picked up a small number of times. The CDR3 region is CARSPIAVVEVYEQYF. The CDR3 DNA follows: TGTGCGCGCAGTCCCATAGCGGTAGTTGAGGTGTACGAGCAGTACTTC. This chain joins TRBV28 and TRBJ2-7, with D maybe TRBD2 (6 bases). Germline CDR1 reads MDHEN; CDR2 reads SYDVKM. This CDR3 region has 16 residues.

This clone turned up a few times. This chain joins TRBV12-3 or TRBV12-4 and TRBJ2-7; D could derive from TRBD1 or TRBD2 (5 bases each). V was cut by 1 base and J by 2 bases, with 15 bases left in between. CDR3 size: 16 residues. The CDR3 DNA reads as TGTGCCAGCAGTTTAGGGTTCGGGGCTAGTACCTACGAGCAGTACTTC. Its protein product is CASSLGFGASTYEQYF.

This clone has more than one count but fewer than ten. V and J are TRBV29-1 and TRBJ2-7; 10 positions agree with TRBD2. Per the germline V gene, CDR1 is SQVTM and CDR2 is ANQGSEA. CDR3 length: 13 amino acids. Germline trimming cut 4 bases from V and 10 bases from J; bases unmatched to any gene: 10. The CDR3 is CSVVVLAGDLQYF. The CDR3 nucleotides are TGCAGCGTTGTAGTCCTAGCGGGAGACCTTCAGTACTTC.

In its sample, this clone was seen a few times. The chain is built from TRBV29-1 and TRBJ2-2, with TRBD1 matching over 10 bases. V shed 7 bases and J 4 bases; nucleotides not matched to a gene: 12. This CDR3 spans 16 amino acids. Germline V lookup: CDR1 SQVTM, CDR2 ANQGSEA. The CDR3 is CSAGEGTGVVTGELFF. The CDR3 DNA reads TGCAGCGCTGGGGAGGGGACAGGGGTTGTCACCGGGGAGCTGTTTTTT.

V is TRBV7-2 and J is TRBJ2-7, with 12 bases fitting TRBD1. The CDR3 has 15 residues. Unmatched junction bases numbered 5, after V lost 5 bases and J lost 3 bases. Germline values: CDR1 SGHTA, CDR2 FQGNSA. This CDR3 is CASSPGTGGSYEQYF. CDR3 DNA: TGTGCCAGCAGCCCAGGGACAGGGGGCAGCTACGAGCAGTACTTC.

CDR3 coding DNA: TGTGCCATCAGTGAGTCGTTGAGGGAACTGTTTTTT. Protein sequence: CAISESLRELFF. The gene calls are TRBV10-3 and TRBJ1-4; no firm D call. Germline lookup yields CDR1 ENHRY and CDR2 SYGVKD. V lost 0 bases, J lost 12 bases, and 8 bases lay in between. The CDR3 is 12 residues long.

This clone qualifies as large (0.1 to 1%). The chain employs TRBV12-3 or TRBV12-4 and TRBJ2-7; TRBD2 matches at 12 bases. The junction had 9 bases not matched to a gene; V was cut back by 5 bases and J by 7 bases. The CDR3 is 15 amino acids. The CDR3 DNA reads TGTGCCAGCAGTCCTCAGACTAGCGGGAGCGGTGAGCAGTACTTC. Protein: CASSPQTSGSGEQYF.

This chain's CDR3 is CASSESGAVNTEAFF. Here the CDR3 DNA reads TGTGCCAGCAGTGAAAGCGGGGCAGTTAACACTGAAGCTTTCTTT. The rearrangement links TRBV2 to TRBJ1-1, with D possibly matching TRBD1 (5 bases). This CDR3 is built from 15 residues. The V end was cut by 2 bases, the J end by 2 bases, with 12 bases between. CDR1 SNHLY and CDR2 FYNNEI come from the germline V gene.

This clone has only a few counts. This chain uses TRBV6-1 with TRBJ1-6; a weak D match, TRBD1 (5 bases). The V and J ends lost 7 bases and 9 bases respectively, with 16 bases between them. CDR3 size: 14 residues. Germline V gene sequence: CDR1 MNHNS, CDR2 SASEGT. CDR3: CASTAGSTGSPLHF. DNA for the CDR3: TGTGCCAGCACCGCAGGGTCCACCGGTTCACCCCTCCACTTT.

For this clone: One end of the junction does not line up with germline, which may come from a read error. The chain has TRBV29-1 and TRBJ1-3; D might be TRBD1 (5 bases). CDR1 is SQVTM and CDR2 is ANQGSEA in the germline V gene. The CDR3 is made up of 14 amino acids. In DNA, the CDR3 is TGCAGCGTTGATGGGGCAGTCTCTGGAGACACCCTATATTTT. Encoded protein: CSVDGAVSGDTLYF. Full variable domain (remainder filled in from reference TRBV29-1 and TRBJ1-3): SAVISQKPSRDICQRGTSLTIQCQVDSQVTMMFWYRQQPGQSLTLIATANQGSEATYESGFVIDKFPISRPNLTFSTLTVSNMSPEDSSIYLCSVDGAVSGDTLYFGEGSWLTVV.

This clone was picked up many times. Since a much larger clone is just one base distant, this may be a read error. The CDR3 coding sequence is TGTGCCAGTAGTAGGGCAGCGGGAAGGTCCCTCTCGTACAATGAGCAGTTCTTC. Residues: CASSRAAGRSLSYNEQFF. This chain joins TRBV19 and TRBJ2-1, with TRBD2 matching over 7 bases. The CDR3 contains 18 residues. Germline CDR1 reads LNHDA; CDR2 reads SQIVND (reference sequence). With V trimmed by 4 bases and J by 4 bases, 16 bases remained unmatched.

V gene TRBV4-1 combines with J gene TRBJ2-3; 8 bases align to TRBD2. J was trimmed by 5 bases and V by 1 base; bases with no gene match: 11. This CDR3 comprises 17 residues. Germline CDR1 MGHRA, CDR2 YSYEKL. CDR3 sequence: CASSQGETGGRKDTQYF. CDR3 nucleotide sequence: TGCGCCAGCAGCCAAGGAGAAACGGGGGGGCGTAAAGATACGCAGTATTTT.

By sample share, this clone is medium-sized (0.01 to 0.1%). The rearrangement uses TRBV3-1 and TRBJ2-3; 9 nucleotides agree with TRBD2. Germline trimming cut 6 bases from V and 0 bases from J; bases unmatched to any gene: 7. Germline V CDR1 and CDR2: LGHDT, YNNKEL (reference sequence). CDR3 length: 16 amino acids. The CDR3 is CASSFGLAPSTDTQYF. The CDR3 nucleotides are TGTGCCAGCAGTTTCGGACTAGCGCCTAGCACAGATACGCAGTATTTT.

This clone was seen only a few times. V usage is TRBV20-1 and J usage is TRBJ2-7, with a weak D call TRBD1 (5 bases). V was pared by 0 bases and J by 4 bases, with 10 bases between. This CDR3 is 13 amino acids long. The V gene's germline CDR1 is DFQATT and CDR2 SNEGSKA (reference sequence). CDR3 in DNA: TGCAGTGCTAGAGAGGAGACAGATTACGAGCAGTACTTC. Translated: CSAREETDYEQYF.

This clone was observed many times. The junction does not match germline at one end; this may be a read error. The chain joins TRBV4-1 to TRBJ2-1; 9 bases line up with TRBD1. The CDR3 length is 19 residues. Germline CDR1 reads MGHRA; CDR2 reads YSYEKL. The DNA for the CDR3 is TGCGCCGGCAGCCAAACCTGGGGGGACGGGACAGGGAGGGGCAATGAGCAGTTCTTC. Protein sequence: CAGSQTWGDGTGRGNEQFF.

This chain uses TRBV20-1 with TRBJ2-5; D is undetermined. The V end lost 5 bases, the J end lost 9 bases, and 16 bases lay between the germline ends. This CDR3 has 12 amino acids. Per the germline V gene, CDR1 is DFQATT and CDR2 is SNEGSKA (reference sequence). The CDR3 sequence: CSAPVPRRAQYF. CDR3 sequence (DNA): TGCAGTGCTCCCGTCCCCCGTAGGGCCCAGTACTTC.

This clone was seen a few times. The chain combines TRBV15 with TRBJ2-1; 8 bases line up with TRBD1. This CDR3 is 18 amino acids long. The V and J ends lost 0 bases and 2 bases, in that order; junction bases with no gene match: 9. CDR1 LNHNV and CDR2 YYDKDF come from the germline V gene (reference sequence). The CDR3 protein is CATSRDKPSRGPYNEQFF. CDR3 DNA sequence: TGTGCCACCAGCAGAGACAAACCCAGCAGGGGGCCCTACAATGAGCAGTTCTTC.

This chain connects TRBV6-1 to TRBJ2-7, with D tentatively TRBD2 (6 bases). Germline V gives CDR1 MNHNS, CDR2 SASEGT. The V and J ends lost 8 bases and 3 bases respectively, with 14 bases between them. This CDR3 has 13 residues. The CDR3 DNA reads TGTGCCAGCCAAGGTGGCGGGGTCTACGAGCAGTACTTC. It is translated as CASQGGGVYEQYF.

A few counts support this clone. This chain joins TRBV28 and TRBJ2-1, with 11 nucleotides matching TRBD1. The V segment lost 6 bases and the J segment 5 bases; nucleotides outside the gene matches: 12. There are 17 residues in the CDR3. CDR1 and CDR2 (germline): MDHEN, SYDVKM. For the CDR3, the DNA is TGTGCCAGCAGGGTACCCCCCCGGGACAGGGGGGACAATGAGCAGTTCTTC. It is translated as CASRVPPRDRGDNEQFF.

V gene TRBV20-1 combines with J gene TRBJ1-2; D is undetermined. Trimming left V 3 bases short and J 8 bases short, with 13 bases between. CDR3 size: 12 residues. From germline, CDR1 is DFQATT and CDR2 SNEGSKA (reference sequence). CDR3 protein: CSARFPFWGYTF. The CDR3, as DNA: TGCAGTGCTAGGTTTCCCTTTTGGGGCTACACCTTC.